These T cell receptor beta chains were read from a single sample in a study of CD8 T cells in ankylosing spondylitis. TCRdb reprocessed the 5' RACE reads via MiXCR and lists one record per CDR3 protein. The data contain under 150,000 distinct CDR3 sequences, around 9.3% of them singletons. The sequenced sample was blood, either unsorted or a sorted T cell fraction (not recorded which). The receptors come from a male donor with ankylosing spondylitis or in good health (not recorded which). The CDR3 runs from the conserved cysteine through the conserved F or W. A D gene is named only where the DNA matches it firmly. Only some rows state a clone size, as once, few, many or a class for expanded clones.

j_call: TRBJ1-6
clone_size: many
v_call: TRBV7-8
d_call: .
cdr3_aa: CASSLGGPAYNSPLHF
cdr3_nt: TGTGCCAGCAGCTTAGGTGGCCCAGCCTATAATTCACCCCTCCACTTT

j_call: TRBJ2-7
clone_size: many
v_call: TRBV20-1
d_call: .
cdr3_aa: CSAPRTGPTYEQYF
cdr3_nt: TGCAGTGCACCCCGGACGGGCCCAACCTACGAGCAGTACTTC

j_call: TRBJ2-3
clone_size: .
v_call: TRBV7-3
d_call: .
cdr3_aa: CASSLTGPADTQYF
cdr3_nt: TGTGCCAGCAGCTTGACTGGGCCCGCAGATACGCAGTATTTT

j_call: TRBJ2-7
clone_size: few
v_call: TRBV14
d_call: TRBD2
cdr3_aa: CASSQGTSGMNEQYF
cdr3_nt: TGTGCCAGCAGCCAAGGGACTAGCGGGATGAACGAGCAGTACTTC

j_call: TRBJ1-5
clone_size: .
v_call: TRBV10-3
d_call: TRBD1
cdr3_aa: CAISPDRDQPQHF
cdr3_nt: TGTGCCATCAGCCCAGACAGGGATCAGCCCCAGCATTTT

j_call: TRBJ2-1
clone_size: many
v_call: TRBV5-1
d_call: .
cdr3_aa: CASSSRSLTGKQFF
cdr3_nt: TGCGCCAGCAGCAGTAGGTCTTTAACAGGGAAGCAGTTCTTC

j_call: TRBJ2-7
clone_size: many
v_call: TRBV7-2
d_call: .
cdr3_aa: CASSLDGTLDEQYF
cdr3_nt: TGTGCCAGCAGCTTAGATGGTACTTTGGACGAGCAGTACTTC

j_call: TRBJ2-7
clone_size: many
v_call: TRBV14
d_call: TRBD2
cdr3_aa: CASSQDLLAGGHEQYF
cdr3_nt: TGTGCCAGCAGCCAAGATCTCCTAGCGGGAGGCCACGAGCAGTACTTC

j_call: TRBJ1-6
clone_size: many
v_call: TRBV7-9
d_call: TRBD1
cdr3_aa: CASSRDRGGNSPLHF
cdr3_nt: TGTGCCAGCAGTCGGGACAGGGGCGGAAATTCACCCCTCCACTTT

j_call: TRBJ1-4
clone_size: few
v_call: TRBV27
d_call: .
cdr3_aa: CASSFRPTNEKLFF
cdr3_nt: TGTGCCAGCAGTTTCCGTCCAACTAATGAAAAACTGTTTTTT

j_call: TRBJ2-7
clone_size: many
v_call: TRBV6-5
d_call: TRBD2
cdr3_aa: CASSPRLAGLLSSYEQYF
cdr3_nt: TGTGCCAGCAGTCCTCGACTAGCGGGTCTTTTGAGCTCCTACGAGCAGTACTTC

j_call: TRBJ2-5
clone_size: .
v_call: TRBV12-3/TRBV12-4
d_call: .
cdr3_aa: CASSSPPKTQYF
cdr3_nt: TGTGCCAGCAGTTCCCCGCCCAAGACCCAGTACTTC

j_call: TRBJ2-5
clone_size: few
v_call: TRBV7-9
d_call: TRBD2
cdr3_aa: CASSDLAGGETQYF
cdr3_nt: TGTGCCAGCAGCGATCTAGCGGGAGGAGAGACCCAGTACTTC

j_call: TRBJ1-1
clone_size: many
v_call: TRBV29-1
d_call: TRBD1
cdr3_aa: CSVQPTGGTEAFF
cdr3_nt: TGCAGCGTTCAACCTACAGGGGGAACCGAAGCTTTCTTT

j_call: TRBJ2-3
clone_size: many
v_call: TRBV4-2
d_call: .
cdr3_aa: CASSQERDVTDTQYF
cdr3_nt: TGTGCCAGCAGCCAAGAACGTGATGTCACAGATACGCAGTATTTT

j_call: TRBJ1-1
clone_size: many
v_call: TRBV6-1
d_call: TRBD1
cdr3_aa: CASSLSRQGNTEAFF
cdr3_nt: TGTGCCAGCAGCTTGTCAAGACAGGGGAACACTGAAGCTTTCTTT

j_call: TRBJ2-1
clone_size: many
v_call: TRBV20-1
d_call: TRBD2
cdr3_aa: CSARGPRGRAWNEQFF
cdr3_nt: TGCAGTGCTAGAGGGCCGAGAGGGAGGGCCTGGAATGAGCAGTTCTTC

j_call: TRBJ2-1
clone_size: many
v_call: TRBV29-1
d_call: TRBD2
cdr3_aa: CSVEGPRTSDNEQFF
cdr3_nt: TGCAGCGTTGAAGGTCCCCGAACTAGCGACAATGAGCAGTTCTTC

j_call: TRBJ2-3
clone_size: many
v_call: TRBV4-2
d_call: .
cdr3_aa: CASSQDPDPDPQYF
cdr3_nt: TGTGCCAGCAGCCAAGACCCGGACCCCGATCCGCAGTATTTT

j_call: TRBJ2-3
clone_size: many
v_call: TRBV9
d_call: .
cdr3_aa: CASSARLITDTQYF
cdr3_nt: TGTGCCAGCAGCGCTAGACTCATCACAGATACGCAGTATTTT

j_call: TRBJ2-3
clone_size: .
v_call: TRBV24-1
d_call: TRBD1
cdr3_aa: CATSDTLRQGADTQYF
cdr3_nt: TGTGCCACCAGTGACACCCTACGACAGGGAGCAGATACGCAGTATTTC

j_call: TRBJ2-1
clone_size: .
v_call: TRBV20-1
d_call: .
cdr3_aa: CSARDLRVWNEQFF
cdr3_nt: TGCAGTGCTAGAGATCTGAGGGTTTGGAATGAGCAGTTCTTC

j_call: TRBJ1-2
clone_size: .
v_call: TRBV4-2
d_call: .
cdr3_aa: CASSSKGEGPNYGYTF
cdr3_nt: TGTGCCAGCAGCTCAAAGGGCGAGGGGCCTAACTATGGCTACACCTTC

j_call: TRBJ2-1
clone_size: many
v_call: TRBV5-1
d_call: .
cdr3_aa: CASSLRGGGGVYNEQFF
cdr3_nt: TGCGCCAGCAGCTTGAGGGGTGGGGGGGGCGTCTACAATGAGCAGTTCTTC

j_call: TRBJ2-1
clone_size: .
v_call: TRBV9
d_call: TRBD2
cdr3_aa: CASSVVPAGGFEQFF
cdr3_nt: TGTGCCAGCAGCGTAGTCCCAGCGGGAGGTTTTGAGCAGTTCTTC

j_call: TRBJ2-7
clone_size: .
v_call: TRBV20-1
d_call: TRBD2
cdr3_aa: CSVIWAGGPYEQYF
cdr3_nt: TGCAGTGTAATCTGGGCGGGAGGGCCTTACGAGCAGTACTTC

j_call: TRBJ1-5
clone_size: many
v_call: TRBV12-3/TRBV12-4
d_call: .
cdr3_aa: CASSPQAFNQPQHF
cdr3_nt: TGTGCCAGCAGTCCACAGGCATTCAATCAGCCCCAGCATTTT

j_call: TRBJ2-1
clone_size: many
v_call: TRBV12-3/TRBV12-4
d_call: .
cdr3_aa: CASSLRNEQFF
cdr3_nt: TGTGCCAGCAGTTTACGTAATGAGCAGTTCTTC

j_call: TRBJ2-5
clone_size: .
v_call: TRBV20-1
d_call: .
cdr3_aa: CSARVDRPYQETQYF
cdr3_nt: TGCAGTGCTAGGGTTGACAGGCCCTACCAAGAGACCCAGTACTTC

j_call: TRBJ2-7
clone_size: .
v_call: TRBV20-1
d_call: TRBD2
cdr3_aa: CSASSPLAENYEQYF
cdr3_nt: TGCAGTGCTAGCTCTCCGCTAGCGGAAAACTACGAGCAGTACTTC

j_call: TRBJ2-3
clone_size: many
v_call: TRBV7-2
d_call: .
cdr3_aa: CASSLGLQSDTQYF
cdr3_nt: TGTGCCAGCAGCTTAGGCCTCCAGTCAGATACGCAGTATTTT

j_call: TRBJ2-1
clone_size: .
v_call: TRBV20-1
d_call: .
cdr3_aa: CSATRESYYNEQFF
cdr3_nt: TGCAGTGCTACTAGGGAGAGCTATTACAATGAGCAGTTCTTC

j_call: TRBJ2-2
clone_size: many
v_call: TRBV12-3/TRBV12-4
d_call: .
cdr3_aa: CASSFARVWTGELFF
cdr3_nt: TGTGCCAGCAGTTTTGCCAGGGTGTGGACCGGGGAGCTGTTTTTT

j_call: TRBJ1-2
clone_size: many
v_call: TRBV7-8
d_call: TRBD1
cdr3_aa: CASSIPGTGVSGYTF
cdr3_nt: TGTGCCAGCAGCATTCCCGGGACAGGGGTTTCTGGCTACACCTTC

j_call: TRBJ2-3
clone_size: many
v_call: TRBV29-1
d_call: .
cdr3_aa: CSVSHQDTQYF
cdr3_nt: TGCAGCGTAAGCCATCAAGATACGCAGTATTTT

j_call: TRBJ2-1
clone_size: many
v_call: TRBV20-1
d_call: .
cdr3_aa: CSAVTATGLIYNEQFF
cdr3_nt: TGCAGTGCCGTAACGGCGACCGGACTGATTTACAATGAGCAGTTCTTC

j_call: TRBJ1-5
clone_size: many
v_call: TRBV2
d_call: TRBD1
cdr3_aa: CASSGQGSNQPQHF
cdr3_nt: TGTGCCAGCAGCGGACAGGGAAGCAATCAGCCCCAGCATTTT

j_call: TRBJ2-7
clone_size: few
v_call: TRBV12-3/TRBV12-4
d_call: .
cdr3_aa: CASSPRSGEQYF
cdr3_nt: TGTGCCAGCAGTCCCAGGTCGGGCGAGCAGTACTTC

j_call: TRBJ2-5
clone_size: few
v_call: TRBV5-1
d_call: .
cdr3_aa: CASAQGRETQYF
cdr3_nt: TGCGCCAGCGCACAGGGACGGGAGACCCAGTACTTC

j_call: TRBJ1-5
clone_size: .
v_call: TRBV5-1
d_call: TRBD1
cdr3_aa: CASSPGQGQDQPQHF
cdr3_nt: TGCGCCAGCAGCCCTGGACAGGGCCAAGATCAGCCCCAGCATTTT

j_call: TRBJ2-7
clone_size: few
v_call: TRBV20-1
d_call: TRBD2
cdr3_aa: CSATSGGGYEQYF
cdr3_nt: TGCAGTGCAACTAGCGGAGGGGGGTACGAGCAGTACTTC

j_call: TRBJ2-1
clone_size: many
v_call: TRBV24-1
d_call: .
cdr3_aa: CATSDRGRGNEQFF
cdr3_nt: TGTGCCACCAGTGATCGAGGTCGAGGGAATGAGCAGTTCTTC

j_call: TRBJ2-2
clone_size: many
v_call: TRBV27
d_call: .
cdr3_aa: CASSSKQGFGELFF
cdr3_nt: TGTGCCAGCAGTTCCAAACAGGGTTTCGGGGAGCTGTTTTTT

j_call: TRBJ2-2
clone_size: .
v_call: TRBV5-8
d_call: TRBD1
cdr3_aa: CALTGATGPTGELFF
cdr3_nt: TGTGCCCTCACAGGGGCGACAGGGCCCACCGGGGAGCTGTTTTTT